The 17 T cell receptor beta chains below come from one sample, sequenced in a study of blood T cells in healthy people across ages. A J-beta primer mix and a sample-barcoded 5' primer were used in a second PCR of about 7 to 11 cycles. From the 5' RACE reads, TCRdb called clonotypes with MiXCR, one entry per CDR3 protein. In the table there are some 1.7 million distinct CDR3 sequences, about 28% of which are singletons. The sample comprised blood. The receptors originated from a woman aged 25 to 45 in good health.

The gene calls are TRBV20-1 and TRBJ1-1; D is ambiguous. The CDR3 sequence is 13 residues long. The germline V gene encodes CDR1 DFQATT and CDR2 SNEGSKA (reference sequence). Trimming removed 4 bases at V and 4 bases at J, with 13 bases between. In DNA form, the CDR3 reads TGCAGTGCTAAATTTGTACAGCGCACTGAAGCTTTCTTT. It codes for CSAKFVQRTEAFF.

This clonotype was counted only a few times. The CDR3 DNA follows: TGTGCCAGTAGTGGGGCTAGCGGGAAAATATCCTACGAGCAGTACTTC. Translation gives CASSGASGKISYEQYF. This chain joins TRBV19 and TRBJ2-7; TRBD2 aligns across 9 bases. CDR1 LNHDA and CDR2 SQIVND come from the germline V gene (reference sequence). Trimming removed 5 bases from V and 1 base from J; junction bases left unmatched: 9. CDR3 length: 16 amino acids.

Of note for this clonotype: The junction departs from the called germline gene at one end, perhaps through a read error. This chain uses TRBV7-4 with TRBJ2-7; D ambiguous. Germline V gene sequence: CDR1 SGHVT, CDR2 SQSDAQ. The CDR3 is made up of 14 amino acids. The chain's CDR3 is CTSSLSLPDYEQYF. The CDR3 DNA reads TGTACCAGCAGCTTATCCCTGCCAGACTACGAGCAGTACTTC.

This chain connects TRBV13 to TRBJ2-5; the match to TRBD2 covers 9 bases. Per the germline V gene, CDR1 is PRHDT and CDR2 is FYEKMQ (reference sequence). Losses at the gene ends were 3 bases for V and 5 bases for J; bases not matched to a gene: 7. The CDR3 has 15 residues. This chain's CDR3 is CASSFGGRAGETQYF. The CDR3 nucleotides are TGTGCCAGCAGCTTTGGCGGGAGGGCCGGGGAGACCCAGTACTTC.

This clonotype was seen at least ten times. The chain couples TRBV4-3 to TRBJ2-7, with no clear D. The V gene's germline CDR1 is LGHNA and CDR2 YSLEER. The CDR3 runs 14 residues. The V and J ends lost 0 bases and 3 bases respectively, with 9 bases between them. As DNA, the CDR3 is TGCGCCAGCAGCCAAGATCTAGGGCTCTACGAGCAGTACTTC. Its translation is CASSQDLGLYEQYF.

The chain uses TRBV28 and TRBJ2-6; D uncertain. Trimming shortened V by 5 bases and J by 0 bases, and 11 bases separated the two germline ends. CDR1 is MDHEN, CDR2 SYDVKM, per germline. The CDR3 loop spans 16 amino acids. The CDR3 loop reads CASSAPRFSGANVLTF. The CDR3 DNA sequence: TGTGCCAGCAGTGCCCCCCGATTCTCTGGGGCCAACGTCCTGACTTTC.

V usage is TRBV19 and J usage is TRBJ2-4; D is undetermined. Germline CDR1 LNHDA, CDR2 SQIVND (reference sequence). The CDR3 has 16 amino acids. V was trimmed by 6 bases and J by 2 bases, leaving 17 bases between them. The CDR3 region is CASRDGPSASKNIQYF. In nucleotides, the CDR3 is TGTGCCAGTAGAGATGGACCCTCTGCTTCCAAAAACATTCAGTACTTC.

This clonotype has a count of ten or more. The chain links TRBV20-1 to TRBJ2-5; the match to TRBD2 covers 15 bases. Germline V gene lookup returns CDR1 DFQATT and CDR2 SNEGSKA (reference sequence). The CDR3 sequence is 15 residues long. Losses at the gene ends were 5 bases for V and 2 bases for J; bases not matched to a gene: 3. CDR3 in amino acids: CSADGLAGGQETQYF. DNA for the CDR3: TGCAGTGCTGATGGACTAGCGGGAGGGCAAGAGACCCAGTACTTC.

This clonotype has more than one count but fewer than ten. J is TRBJ2-4 and V is TRBV19, with 12 bases that match TRBD2. J lost 0 bases, V lost 3 bases, and 9 bases had no gene match. The germline V gene has CDR1 LNHDA and CDR2 SQIVND (reference sequence). CDR3 length: 19 residues. CDR3 DNA: TGTGCCAGTAGTATCTTCGTAGGGACTAGCGGGCTAGCCAAAAACATTCAGTACTTC. Its protein is CASSIFVGTSGLAKNIQYF.

This clonotype was counted a few times. The chain joins TRBV2 to TRBJ1-1; D might be TRBD1 (5 bases). The V end lost 5 bases, the J end lost 1 base, and 23 bases lay between the germline ends. Germline V gives CDR1 SNHLY, CDR2 FYNNEI. CDR3 length equals 18 residues. CDR3 sequence: CASSSRTRQGGRNTEAFF. The DNA for the CDR3 is TGTGCCAGCAGTTCCAGGACGCGGCAGGGAGGTAGGAACACTGAAGCTTTCTTT.

This clonotype was seen at least ten times. The J gene is TRBJ2-6, the V gene TRBV25-1; D not resolved. This CDR3 region has 13 residues. CDR1 is MGHDK and CDR2 is SYGVNS in the germline V gene. V lost 1 base and J 4 bases, leaving 2 bases between the germline ends. The CDR3 region is CASSEWGANVLTF. CDR3 bases: TGTGCCAGCAGTGAATGGGGGGCCAACGTCCTGACTTTC.

As for this clonotype: An end of the junction does not agree with germline; a read error may underlie this. The chain employs TRBV12-3 or TRBV12-4 and TRBJ1-1; tentatively, D is TRBD1 (5 bases). The CDR3 contains 17 residues. The CDR3 region is CANSLVLGDFMNTEAFF. The CDR3 DNA follows: TGTGCCAACAGTTTGGTCTTGGGGGATTTCATGAACACTGAAGCTTTCTTT.

This clonotype occurred a few times. This chain joins TRBV5-6 and TRBJ1-2, with a possible D match to TRBD1 (6 bases). V lost 3 bases, J lost 2 bases, and 14 bases lay in between. The CDR3 runs 15 residues. Germline CDR1 and CDR2: SGHDT and YYEEEE. As DNA, the CDR3 is TGTGCCAGCAGCTACACAGGGAGGGGAAACTATGGCTACACCTTC. Encoded protein: CASSYTGRGNYGYTF.

This clonotype was observed at least ten times. The chain recombines TRBV29-1 with TRBJ2-1; 7 nucleotides line up with TRBD1. The CDR3 runs 13 residues. CDR1 is SQVTM, CDR2 ANQGSEA, per germline. V was pared by 3 bases and J by 5 bases, with 4 bases of the junction left unmatched. CDR3 DNA: TGCAGCGTTGAGGGACAGTGGAACAATGAGCAGTTCTTC. Translating gives CSVEGQWNNEQFF.

This clonotype has ten or more counts. The V gene is TRBV2, the J gene TRBJ1-2, with 7 bases identical to TRBD1. CDR1 is SNHLY, CDR2 FYNNEI, per germline. The junction had 7 bases not matched to a gene; V was cut back by 6 bases and J by 0 bases. The CDR3 has 15 residues. This chain's CDR3 is CASRDRRATNYGYTF. The CDR3 coding sequence is TGTGCCAGCAGGGACAGGAGAGCAACTAACTATGGCTACACCTTC.

This clonotype has only a few counts. J is TRBJ2-1 and V is TRBV6-4, with a weak D call TRBD2 (5 bases). The CDR3 loop spans 13 amino acids. Germline CDR1 reads MRHNA; CDR2 reads SNTAGT. V was pared by 2 bases and J by 10 bases, with 12 bases between. CDR3 nucleotide sequence: TGTGCCAGCAGTGACAGTATGTGGAGGGAGCAGTTCTTC. Protein sequence: CASSDSMWREQFF.

In the case of this clonotype: One base away lies a much larger clone, so this may be a sequencing read error. V is TRBV20-1 and J is TRBJ2-1; D is ambiguous. This CDR3 is built from 12 residues. The germline gives CDR1 DFQATT, CDR2 SNEGSKA (reference sequence). V lost 2 bases and J lost 14, with 16 bases in between. The CDR3 protein is CSARQTRGREFF. In DNA, the CDR3 is TGCAGTGCTAGACAGACCCGAGGACGGGAGTTCTTC.